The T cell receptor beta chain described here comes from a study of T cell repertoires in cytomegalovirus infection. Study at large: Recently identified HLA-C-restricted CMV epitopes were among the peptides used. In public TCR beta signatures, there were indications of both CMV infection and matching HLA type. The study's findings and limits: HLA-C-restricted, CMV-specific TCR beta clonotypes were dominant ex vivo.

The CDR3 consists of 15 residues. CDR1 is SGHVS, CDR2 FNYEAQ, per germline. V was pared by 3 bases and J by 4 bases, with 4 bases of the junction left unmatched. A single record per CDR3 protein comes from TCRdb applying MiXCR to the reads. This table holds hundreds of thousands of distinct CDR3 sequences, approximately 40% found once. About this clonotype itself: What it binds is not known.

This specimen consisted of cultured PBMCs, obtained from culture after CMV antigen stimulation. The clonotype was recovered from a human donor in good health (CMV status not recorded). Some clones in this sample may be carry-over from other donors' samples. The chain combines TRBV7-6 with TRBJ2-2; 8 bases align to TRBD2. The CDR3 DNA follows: TGTGCCAGCAGCTTGGCGGGGGGCCTCACCGGGGAGCTGTTTTTT. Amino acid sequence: CASSLAGGLTGELFF.